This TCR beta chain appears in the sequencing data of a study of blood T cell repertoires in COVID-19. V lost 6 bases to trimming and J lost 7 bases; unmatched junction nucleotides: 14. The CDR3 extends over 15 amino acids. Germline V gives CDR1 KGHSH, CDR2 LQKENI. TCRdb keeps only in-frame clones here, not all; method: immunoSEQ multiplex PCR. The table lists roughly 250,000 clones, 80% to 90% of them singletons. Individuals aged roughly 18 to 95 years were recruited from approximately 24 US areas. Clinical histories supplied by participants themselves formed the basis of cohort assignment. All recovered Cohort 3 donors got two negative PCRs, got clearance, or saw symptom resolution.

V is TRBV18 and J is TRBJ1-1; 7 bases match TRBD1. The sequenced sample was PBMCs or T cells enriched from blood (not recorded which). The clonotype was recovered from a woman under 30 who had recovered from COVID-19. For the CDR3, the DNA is TGTGCCAGCTCCAGTCCGCGGGACAGTCTTGTTGAAGCTTTCTTT. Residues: CASSSPRDSLVEAFF.